These T cell receptor beta chains were read from a single sample in a study of blood T cell repertoires in COVID-19. The repertoire was sequenced with immunoSEQ multiplex PCR; TCRdb's copy has only in-frame clones and lacks some. Seen here are 110,000 or so clones, around four fifths observed once, and the top ten hold over 15%. The source material was peripheral blood. These receptors were collected from a woman aged 55-69 years with acute or convalescent COVID-19. The CDR3 runs from the conserved cysteine through the conserved F or W. D genes are given only for firm matches. Clone size is stated in some rows and not others, as once, few, many or a class when expanded.

CDR3 DNA	CDR3 protein	V gene	J gene	D gene	clone size
TGCAGCGTTGTAGGGGCGCACCTGATCAGTGAAGCTTTCTTT	CSVVGAHLISEAFF	TRBV29-1	TRBJ1-1	.	.
TGTGCCAGCAGTCTACAGCGGTACAATGAGCAGTTCTTC	CASSLQRYNEQFF	TRBV27	TRBJ2-1	.	.
TGTGCCAGCAGCCCGCACGGGGGCAATGAGCAGTTCTTC	CASSPHGGNEQFF	TRBV3-1/TRBV3-2	TRBJ2-1	.	.
TGTGCCAGTGGCCAAGACAGAAATCAGCCCCAGCATTTT	CASGQDRNQPQHF	TRBV19	TRBJ1-5	.	.
TGTGCCAGCAGCTTGGGACTACCGAACCGAGAGACCCAGTACTTC	CASSLGLPNRETQYF	TRBV7-2	TRBJ2-5	TRBD2	few
TGCGCCAGCAGCACGGATCCGGGACAGGGGTTTAATGAGCAGTTCTTC	CASSTDPGQGFNEQFF	TRBV5-1	TRBJ2-1	TRBD1	.
TGTGCCTGGAATCTAGCGGGAGACGAGCAGTACTTC	CAWNLAGDEQYF	TRBV30	TRBJ2-7	TRBD2	.
TGCGCCAGCAGCTACGGACAGGGCTCAGATACGCAGTATTTT	CASSYGQGSDTQYF	TRBV5-1	TRBJ2-3	TRBD1	.
TGTGCCAGCATGAGCCTTAGCTCCTACGAGCAGTACTTC	CASMSLSSYEQYF	TRBV28	TRBJ2-7	.	.
TGTGCCAGCAGCGTAGCGGATGGACTAGCGGGAGGGCCCCCAGATACGCAGTATTTT	CASSVADGLAGGPPDTQYF	TRBV9	TRBJ2-3	TRBD2	.
TGTGCCAGCACCATACGAGGGAGGGGCAAGGCAACTAATGAAAAACTGTTTTTT	CASTIRGRGKATNEKLFF	TRBV5-4	TRBJ1-4	.	once
TGTGCCAGCAGCCCCCGGCGTGTAGGAGCGGCCCTAGCCAAAAACATTCAGTACTTC	CASSPRRVGAALAKNIQYF	TRBV7-8	TRBJ2-4	.	.
TGCGCCAGCAGCCAAGATTTAACTGGGGCCAACGTCCTGACTTTC	CASSQDLTGANVLTF	TRBV4-3	TRBJ2-6	.	.
TGTGCCAGCAGCCAATCCTCGGGATGGGACACTGAAGCTTTCTTT	CASSQSSGWDTEAFF	TRBV3-1/TRBV3-2	TRBJ1-1	.	.
TGTGCCAGCAGCTCCTATCGACAAGCCAAAAACATTCAGTACTTC	CASSSYRQAKNIQYF	TRBV11-2	TRBJ2-4	.	.
TGTGCCAGCAGCTTAGTTTCGGGGACTGAAGCTTTCTTT	CASSLVSGTEAFF	TRBV7-3	TRBJ1-1	.	.
TGTGCCAGCTCCAGGGGACAGGGGGGCTACGAGCAGTACTTC	CASSRGQGGYEQYF	TRBV27	TRBJ2-7	TRBD1	.
TGTGCCAGCAGTGAAGCGGGGTCTCCGACAGGGGTCCAGTACTTC	CASSEAGSPTGVQYF	TRBV6-1	TRBJ2-5	TRBD1	.
TGTGCCAGCAGTTTATCCCCCCGGGGAGTCACCAAAAACATTCAGTACTTC	CASSLSPRGVTKNIQYF	TRBV27	TRBJ2-4	.	.
TGCGCCAGCAGCCAGATACTAGCGGGAGGTAATGAGCAGTTCTTC	CASSQILAGGNEQFF	TRBV4-1	TRBJ2-1	TRBD2	.
TGCGCCAGCAACCAGCCGGGTATGAACACTGAAGCTTTCTTT	CASNQPGMNTEAFF	TRBV5-1	TRBJ1-1	.	.
TGTGCCAGCAGTTTCGCAGGCGTCAATGAAAAACTGTTTTTT	CASSFAGVNEKLFF	TRBV28	TRBJ1-4	.	.
TGTGCCACCAGTGATGCCCCCGGTCGTGAAGCTTTCTTT	CATSDAPGREAFF	TRBV24-1	TRBJ1-1	.	few
TGTGCCAGCTCACCAACCGGGACAGGGGATGGCTACACCTTC	CASSPTGTGDGYTF	TRBV18	TRBJ1-2	TRBD1	.
TGTGCCAGCAGCCAACTAACTAGCGGGGGAGTCAATGAGCAGTTCTTC	CASSQLTSGGVNEQFF	TRBV4-2	TRBJ2-1	TRBD2	once
TGTGCCAGCAGTAGGGCCCAGGGAGGCTACACCTTC	CASSRAQGGYTF	TRBV6-5	TRBJ1-2	.	.
TGTGCCAGCAGCTTAGCCCCGGGACAGGGGTATGACGAGCAGTACTTC	CASSLAPGQGYDEQYF	TRBV7-2	TRBJ2-7	TRBD1	.
TGTGCCAGCAGCACAAAAACCTACGAGCAGTACTTC	CASSTKTYEQYF	TRBV21-1	TRBJ2-7	.	.
TGTGCCAGCAGTGAATATACAGGCTTTGGAAACACCATATATTTT	CASSEYTGFGNTIYF	TRBV25-1	TRBJ1-3	.	.
TGTGCCAGCGCTGGGACTAGCGGGAGATCGGATGAGCAGTTCTTC	CASAGTSGRSDEQFF	TRBV7-9	TRBJ2-1	TRBD2	.
TGCGCCAGCAGCCAAGGTTTCCAGACTAACTATGGCTACACCTTC	CASSQGFQTNYGYTF	TRBV4-3	TRBJ1-2	.	.
TGTGCCAGCAGCTTCGTGTCAGGGTTTAATAATTCACCCCTCCACTTT	CASSFVSGFNNSPLHF	TRBV7-8	TRBJ1-6	.	.